These 17 T cell receptor beta chains originate from one sample sequenced in a study of OX40 agonist ivuxolimab in advanced cancers. Here immunoSEQ multiplex PCR was the method, and the copy in TCRdb shows in-frame clones only, minus some. The repertoire holds some 60,000 clones, with roughly 80% as singletons. Sequenced here: CD4+ or CD8+ T cells sorted from blood, sampled in a trial of the OX40 agonist ivuxolimab. The receptors stem from an adult with an advanced solid tumor such as melanoma, head and neck, liver or kidney cancer.

This chain links TRBV9 with TRBJ2-5; 8 bases map to TRBD2. Germline V gives CDR1 SGDLS, CDR2 YYNGEE. The CDR3 length is 15 residues. V gave up 0 bases and J gave up 1 base; unmatched junction bases: 2. CDR3 in amino acids: CASSVEGLVQETQYF. CDR3 sequence (DNA): TGTGCCAGCAGCGTAGAGGGACTAGTCCAAGAGACCCAGTACTTC.

V and J are TRBV14 and TRBJ1-2; D not resolved. Germline CDR1 SGHDN, CDR2 FVKESK. V dropped 1 base and J dropped 6 bases, with 12 bases sitting between them. CDR3 length equals 14 residues. The DNA for the CDR3 is TGTGCCAGCAGCCAAGGTGTGACATCCAATGGCTACACCTTC. Amino acids: CASSQGVTSNGYTF. The full variable domain, completed using reference TRBV14 and TRBJ1-2, is EAGVTQFPSHSVIEKGQTVTLRCDPISGHDNLYWYRRVMGKEIKFLLHFVKESKQDESGMPNNRFLAERTGGTYSTLKVQPAELEDSGVYFCASSQGVTSNGYTFGSGTRLTVV.

This sequence joins TRBV27 and TRBJ2-1; 9 nucleotides line up with TRBD2. Germline V gene data show CDR1 as MNHEY and CDR2 as SMNVEV (reference sequence). The CDR3 loop spans 16 amino acids. After removal of 1 base from V and 5 bases from J, the junction contained 6 bases not matched to a gene. The CDR3 spells CASSLLGGRADNEQFF. As DNA, the CDR3 is TGTGCCAGCAGTTTATTGGGCGGGAGGGCCGACAATGAGCAGTTCTTC.

For this clone: Mismatch with germline at one junction end may stem from a read error. This rearrangement joins TRBV7-7 to TRBJ2-5; the D call may be TRBD1 or TRBD2 (6 bases each). Germline V CDR1 and CDR2: SSHAT, FNYEAQ (reference sequence). The CDR3 is 15 amino acids. CDR3 residues: CASSLGGTARVTQYF. As DNA, the CDR3 is TGTGCTAGCAGCTTAGGGGGGACGGCTCGGGTGACCCAGTACTTC. Based on the CDR3 plus reference TRBV7-7 and TRBJ2-5, the full variable domain is GAGVSQSPRYKVTKRGQDVTLRCDPISSHATLYWYQQALGQGPEFLTYFNYEAQPDKSGLPSDRFSAERPEGSISTLTIQRTEQRDSAMYRCASSLGGTARVTQYFGPGTRLLVL.

This clone was recorded once. The V call is TRBV18, the J call TRBJ2-3; D possibly matches TRBD1 or TRBD2 (5 bases each). The germline CDR1 and CDR2 sequences are KGHSH and LQKENI. The CDR3 loop spans 17 amino acids. V was shortened by 0 bases and J by 1 base, with 14 bases between the two germline ends. The CDR3 is CASSPPNSQGGTDTQYF. CDR3 nucleotide sequence: TGTGCCAGCTCACCACCTAATAGCCAGGGAGGCACAGATACGCAGTATTTT.

The chain uses TRBV30 and TRBJ2-7; TRBD2 matches 7 bases. The CDR3 has 14 residues. Germline values: CDR1 GTSNPN, CDR2 SVGIG (reference sequence). After removal of 0 bases from V and 4 bases from J, the junction contained 6 bases not matched to a gene. In nucleotides, the CDR3 is TGTGCCTGGAGTGTGAGCTCCGGGGGGTACGAGCAGTACTTC. Encoded protein: CAWSVSSGGYEQYF.

V gene TRBV18 combines with J gene TRBJ1-4; D ambiguous. V was clipped by 1 base and J by 6 bases, with 12 bases between them. In germline, CDR1 is KGHSH, CDR2 LQKENI. The CDR3 is 15 amino acids. The CDR3 sequence: CASSPRVGRDEKLFF. CDR3 sequence (DNA): TGTGCCAGCTCACCACGAGTGGGTCGGGATGAAAAACTGTTTTTT.

The J gene is TRBJ2-7, the V gene TRBV5-6; TRBD2 matches 7 bases. V lost 4 bases to trimming and J lost 2 bases; unmatched junction nucleotides: 6. This CDR3 region has 14 residues. Germline assignment: CDR1 SGHDT and CDR2 YYEEEE. The CDR3 loop is CASSLAGVAYEQYV. The CDR3 region has the DNA TGTGCCAGCAGCCTCGCGGGAGTAGCCTACGAGCAGTACGTC.

Here the CDR3 DNA reads TGCGCCAGCAGCTGGGGACTAGTAACCGGGGAGCTGTTTTTT. This translates into CASSWGLVTGELFF. The rearrangement uses TRBV5-1 and TRBJ2-2; 8 nucleotides match TRBD2. Trimming removed 3 bases from V and 5 bases from J; junction bases left unmatched: 3. The CDR3 contains 14 residues. Germline values: CDR1 SGHRS, CDR2 YFSETQ.

The CDR3 protein is CASSLDRAGELEQFF. The CDR3 DNA sequence: TGTGCCAGCAGCTTGGATCGGGCGGGAGAGCTTGAGCAGTTCTTC. The V gene is TRBV5-8, the J gene TRBJ2-1; 7 nucleotides match TRBD2. Trimming cost V 0 bases and J 9 bases; bases outside gene matches: 9. CDR1 SGHTS and CDR2 YDEGEE come from the germline V gene. This CDR3 has 15 amino acids.

This clone came up once. The chain combines TRBV11-3 with TRBJ2-5; 9 nucleotides line up with TRBD2. From germline, CDR1 is SGHNT and CDR2 YENEEA. The CDR3 extends over 15 amino acids. The ends lost 4 bases at V and 4 bases at J; junction bases unmatched: 7. The DNA for the CDR3 is TGTGCCAGCAGCTCGGATACGACTAGCGGAGAGACCCAGTACTTC. It codes for CASSSDTTSGETQYF.

The chain combines TRBV5-6 with TRBJ2-7, with 7 nucleotides matching TRBD1. The CDR3 is 13 amino acids. Per germline, CDR1 SGHDT and CDR2 YYEEEE. The V segment lost 4 bases and the J segment 0 bases; nucleotides outside the gene matches: 1. CDR3 coding DNA: TGTGCCAGCAGCGGGGACAGCTCCTACGAGCAGTACTTC. This translates into CASSGDSSYEQYF. Full variable domain (rest looked up from reference TRBV5-6 and TRBJ2-7): DAGVTQSPTHLIKTRGQQVTLRCSPKSGHDTVSWYQQALGQGPQFIFQYYEEEERQRGNFPDRFSGHQFPNYSSELNVNALLLGDSALYLCASSGDSSYEQYFGPGTRLTVT.

The gene calls are TRBV6-6 and TRBJ2-5; no reliable D call. V was pared by 8 bases and J by 2 bases, with 6 bases between. CDR1 and CDR2 (germline): MNHNY, SVGAGI (reference sequence). This CDR3 contains 11 residues. The CDR3 here is CASSPQETQYF. Here the CDR3 DNA reads TGTGCCAGCTCCCCGCAAGAGACCCAGTACTTC.

The chain joins TRBV5-1 to TRBJ2-3; D not resolved. The germline gives CDR1 SGHRS, CDR2 YFSETQ. The CDR3 consists of 15 residues. V was clipped by 0 bases and J by 3 bases, with 11 bases between them. This CDR3 is CASSLAWAGTDTQYF. The CDR3 nucleotides are TGCGCCAGCAGCTTGGCCTGGGCTGGGACAGATACGCAGTATTTT.

The gene calls are TRBV4-3 and TRBJ1-2; D not resolved. Germline CDR1 LGHNA, CDR2 YSLEER. Trimming cost V 0 bases and J 8 bases, with 10 bases left between them. The CDR3 consists of 13 residues. The CDR3 coding sequence is TGCGCCAGCAGCCAAGATGTACCGGGCGGCTACACCTTC. Translating gives CASSQDVPGGYTF.

The genes are TRBV4-1 and TRBJ2-3; D call uncertain. The CDR3 is 16 amino acids. The germline gives CDR1 MGHRA, CDR2 YSYEKL. The V gene lost 3 bases and the J gene lost 3 bases, with 16 bases spanning the gap. The CDR3 sequence: CASSQLPGLPTDTQYF. DNA for the CDR3: TGCGCCAGCAGCCAGCTACCGGGTCTCCCAACAGATACGCAGTATTTT.

The gene calls are TRBV5-1 and TRBJ2-3; 9 bases line up with TRBD1. Germline-derived CDR1 and CDR2 are SGHRS and YFSETQ. The ends lost 4 bases at V and 1 base at J; junction bases unmatched: 4. The CDR3 length is 15 residues. This CDR3 reads CASSQRTGGTDTQYF. CDR3 sequence (DNA): TGCGCCAGCAGCCAAAGGACAGGGGGCACAGATACGCAGTATTTT.